Described below is a single T cell receptor (beta chain) sequence and its context. Run at survey level, the immunoSEQ assay was version v3.0. The table came from immunoSEQ multiplex PCR; TCRdb's copy has only in-frame clones and leaves some out. The sample consists of approximately 25,000 clones, roughly 85% of them appearing once. Looked up from germline, CDR1 is SGHDT and CDR2 is YYEEEE. This CDR3 has 16 residues. Trimming removed 4 bases at V and 4 bases at J, with 15 bases between. The entry originates in a study of long-term antiretroviral therapy in people with HIV. The receptor's source is a woman aged 40 to 50 with HIV. Material: unsorted PBMCs, obtained 1.2 years after starting antiretroviral therapy. The chain uses TRBV5-6 and TRBJ1-6; D unresolved. Here the CDR3 reads CASSDGGNRYNSPLHF. The CDR3 coding sequence is TGTGCCAGCAGCGATGGTGGGAACAGATATAATTCACCCCTCCACTTT.